These T cell receptor beta chains were read from a single sample in a study of T cells in Graves' hyperthyroidism and ophthalmopathy. TCRdb independently ran MiXCR on the multiplex PCR reads; one entry per CDR3 protein. The sample has 600,000 to 750,000 distinct CDR3 sequences, roughly 17% seen once. The sequenced material came from blood. Receptors were obtained from a man over 45 with Graves' hyperthyroidism. Each CDR3 is given with its conserved first and last residue. Fields, in order: V gene, CDR3 protein.

V: TRBV19
CDR3: CASSITGVFSYNEQFF

V: TRBV20-1
CDR3: CSARLAGGWYNEQFF

V: TRBV4-1
CDR3: CASSIRDRGNEKLFF

V: TRBV5-1
CDR3: CASSLGQTQETQYF

V: TRBV29-1
CDR3: CSVEGDQGSKYGYTF

V: TRBV5-1
CDR3: CASSLAHGTDTQYF

V: TRBV27
CDR3: CASSAGQGTGYTF

V: TRBV7-9
CDR3: CASSSLGTYSYEQYF

V: TRBV20-1
CDR3: CSANSYSGGTTYEQYF

V: TRBV3-1
CDR3: CASSSLADPTDTQYF

V: TRBV3-1
CDR3: CASSPSPGRKYF

V: TRBV20-1
CDR3: CSARDRRFGFGELFF

V: TRBV10-1
CDR3: CASSDPKRTGQGLYEQYF

V: TRBV10-3
CDR3: CASRGDYQETQYF

V: TRBV6-1
CDR3: CASSTGPGVPYGYTF

V: TRBV28
CDR3: CASSSPGQVMAGELFF

V: TRBV19
CDR3: CASSIEAGGGGELFF

V: TRBV7-9
CDR3: CASSWGQGEKLFF

V: TRBV6-1
CDR3: CASTSGRLNEQFF

V: TRBV10-3
CDR3: CAISVYGGQFPRTDTQYF

V: TRBV27
CDR3: CASSEFGLGHEAKNIQYF

V: TRBV12-3/TRBV12-4
CDR3: CASSLSGQPTNEKLFF

V: TRBV2
CDR3: CASSPSGNTIYF

V: TRBV6-1
CDR3: CASSPLAGAFSYEQYF

V: TRBV18
CDR3: CASSPQGSAYEQYF

V: TRBV6-5
CDR3: CGSSYSNVERRSYEQYF

V: TRBV10-3
CDR3: CATTSGNTIYF

V: TRBV4-1
CDR3: CASSLHSLADKSNEQFF

V: TRBV12-3/TRBV12-4
CDR3: CASSPTGTRYGYTF

V: TRBV7-9
CDR3: CASSLEQGLDEQYF

V: TRBV27
CDR3: CASSLSRAPAGANVLTF

V: TRBV28
CDR3: CASSLYWGVAYNEQFF

V: TRBV28
CDR3: CASSYNEKGGVEQFF

V: TRBV28
CDR3: CASSGGFSYEQYF

V: TRBV20-1
CDR3: CSARDRRGGRTDTQYF

V: TRBV28
CDR3: CVSGPLGSPLHF

V: TRBV6-9
CDR3: CASSYSKGGGAYGYTF

V: TRBV7-3
CDR3: CASSSSTGTTEQFF

V: TRBV19
CDR3: CASSPSVAVNQPQHF

V: TRBV28
CDR3: CASSLNQGYRGPEQYF

V: TRBV2
CDR3: CASQLARQETQYF

V: TRBV6-1
CDR3: CASGGSYGYTF